One sample yielded the 6 T cell receptor beta chains listed below, sequenced in a study of tumor-infiltrating lymphocytes in primary liver carcinoma (dated by TCRdb to 2015 to 2018). Total RNA and DNA were co-extracted without cell sorting from around 20-30 mg of bulk tissue using the AllPrep DNA/RNA mini kit. TCRdb lists the instrument as Illumina HiSeq 2500. Using a constant-region primer and ProtoScript II reverse transcriptase, TCRbeta-specific cDNA was reverse-transcribed from approximately 500 ng total RNA. Construction of the TCRbeta libraries relied on three nested rounds of multiplex PCR, following a slightly modified ARM-PCR procedure. Each of the first two PCR rounds ran for 9 to 10 cycles using multiplex TRBV1-TRBV30 forward primers together with a Cbeta reverse primer. Through fastp at Q25 and MiXCR, TCRdb rebuilt clones from the public reads, retaining in-frame beta chains. Each record represents a unique CDR3 protein, reported with the most common genes and DNA among its rows. This sample comprises over 95,000 distinct CDR3 sequences, about 70% of them detected only once. The top ten hold 9.5% of the sample.

The sample comprised liver tumor tissue from sampling region 5. The sample's cell subset or site label, decoded: tumor region T5, tumor centre. Receptor source: a woman aged 55-75 years with primary liver carcinoma and hepatitis B virus infection.

On this clonotype: The junction departs from the called germline gene at one end, perhaps through a read error. The chain joins TRBV11-2 to TRBJ2-3, with 8 bases that match TRBD1. Germline values: CDR1 SGHAT, CDR2 FQNNGV. The CDR3 spans 17 residues. The CDR3 spells CVSGSRINRGNTDTQYF. DNA for the CDR3: TGTGTCAGCGGCTCCCGGATAAACAGGGGGAACACGGATACGCAGTATTTT.

This clonotype was recorded a few times. A much bigger clone sits one base away, suggesting this may be a read error. This chain connects TRBV12-3 or TRBV12-4 to TRBJ2-7, with 8 bases aligning to TRBD1. The CDR3 is made up of 15 amino acids. The CDR3 DNA reads TGTACCAGCAGTTTTGGACAGGGCATCCCCTACGAGCAGTACTTC. It translates to CTSSFGQGIPYEQYF.

In the case of this clonotype: No conserved phenylalanine or tryptophan is present at the end of the CDR3, so a read error is the likely explanation. The limits of the CDR3 on the DNA are not certain, so only TCRdb's listed CDR3 is given. The chain links TRBV12-3 or TRBV12-4 to TRBJ2-7; TRBD2 was called by the table and not checked on the DNA. A total of 14 residues make up the CDR3, ends included. The CDR3 region is CASSLGLAGGRQYI.

In its sample, this clonotype is medium-sized. The chain recombines TRBV29-1 with TRBJ1-2, with D unresolved. The CDR3 loop spans 12 amino acids. Between the trimmed V and J ends, which lost 6 bases and 4 bases, there was a span of 12 bases. CDR1 and CDR2 from the germline V gene are SQVTM and ANQGSEA. CDR3 in DNA: TGCAGCGTCGGCGGGGATATCTATGGCTACACCTTC. Translation gives CSVGGDIYGYTF.

By frequency in the sample, this clonotype is medium-sized. V gene TRBV12-3 or TRBV12-4 combines with J gene TRBJ2-1; 9 nucleotides agree with TRBD1. The CDR3 is made up of 13 amino acids. V gave up 0 bases and J gave up 12 bases; unmatched junction bases: 3. The CDR3 region has the DNA TGTGCCAGCAGTTTAGCCCAGGACAGGGGGCAGTTCTTC. Its translation is CASSLAQDRGQFF.

In the case of this clonotype: The conserved phenylalanine or tryptophan is not found at the CDR3 terminus, so this likely reflects a read error. The chain carries TRBV6-6 and TRBJ2-5; unclear D gene. Germline V gene lookup returns CDR1 MNHNY and CDR2 SVGAGI (reference sequence). This CDR3 contains 14 residues. V shed 6 bases and J shed 3 bases, with 14 bases lying between them. The chain's CDR3 is CASSGRAGKETQYL. The CDR3 DNA follows: TGTGCCAGCAGCGGTAGAGCAGGAAAAGAGACCCAGTACCTC.